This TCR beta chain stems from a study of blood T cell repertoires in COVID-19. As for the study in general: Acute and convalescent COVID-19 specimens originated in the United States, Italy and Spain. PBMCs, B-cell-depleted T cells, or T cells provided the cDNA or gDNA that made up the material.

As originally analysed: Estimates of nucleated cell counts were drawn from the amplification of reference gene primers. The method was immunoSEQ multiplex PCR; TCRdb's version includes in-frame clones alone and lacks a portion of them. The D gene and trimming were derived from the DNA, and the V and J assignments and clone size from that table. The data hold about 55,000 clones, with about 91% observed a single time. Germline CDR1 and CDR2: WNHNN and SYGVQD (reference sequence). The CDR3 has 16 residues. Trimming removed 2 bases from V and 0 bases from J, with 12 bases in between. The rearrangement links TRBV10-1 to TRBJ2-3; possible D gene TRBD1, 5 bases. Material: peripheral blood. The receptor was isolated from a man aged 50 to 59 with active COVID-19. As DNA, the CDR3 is TGCGCCAGCAGTGAGCTTCAGGGCTCTAGCACAGATACGCAGTATTTT. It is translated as CASSELQGSSTDTQYF.